This T cell receptor beta chain was obtained from a study of T cells in Graves' hyperthyroidism and ophthalmopathy. General study results and limits: The model predicted ophthalmopathy a median approximately 6.3 months before onset.

RNA transcripts provided the source from which TCR beta CDR3 regions were amplified. First-round RT-PCR of the TCR CDR3 relied on the HTBI primer set. A single record per CDR3 protein comes from TCRdb applying MiXCR to the multiplex PCR reads. The profile shows around 700,000 distinct CDR3 sequences, roughly a sixth of them singletons. This clonotype appeared many times. Antigen unknown. Per the germline V gene, CDR1 is SNHLY and CDR2 is FYNNEI. The CDR3 length is 19 residues. Trimming cost V 3 bases and J 7 bases, with 28 bases left between them. Material: blood. This TCR was recovered from a woman in her forties or fifties with Graves' hyperthyroidism that later progressed to Graves' ophthalmopathy. The chain is built from TRBV2 and TRBJ1-5; tentatively, D is TRBD1 (5 bases). This chain's CDR3 is CASSEWGISRASRRQPQHF. CDR3 sequence (DNA): TGTGCCAGCAGTGAGTGGGGCATTAGCCGGGCCTCAAGACGCCAGCCCCAGCATTTT. The full variable domain, with the rest looked up from reference TRBV2 and TRBJ1-5, is EPEVTQTPSHQVTQMGQEVILRCVPISNHLYFYWYRQILGQKVEFLVSFYNNEISEKSEIFDDQFSVERPDGSNFTLKIRSTKLEDSAMYFCASSEWGISRASRRQPQHFGDGTRLSIL.